The T cell receptor (beta chain) under discussion was sequenced for a study of early T cells in non-severe SARS-CoV-2 infection. Across the study: Chains stayed unpaired after sequencing of bulk RNA from unsorted whole blood. Findings and limits, study-wide: Comparison of clonotypes with VDJdb favored anti-spike CD8 responses while missing private and CD4 specificities.

The ends were cut back, 2 bases at V and 9 bases at J, with 14 bases in the middle. This CDR3 contains 14 residues. Per the germline V gene, CDR1 is LGHNA and CDR2 is YSLEER. Separate cDNA molecules each had unique molecular identifiers attached to them. TCRdb called the 5' RACE reads again in MiXCR, with one record for every CDR3 protein. The repertoire has about 36,000 distinct CDR3 sequences, around 3.9% of them found once; the top ten carry over 8%. For this clonotype: Its antigen is not identified.

The specimen was whole blood. The V call is TRBV4-3, the J call TRBJ2-1; tentative D call: TRBD2 (5 bases). This clonotype was obtained from an adult who was a healthcare worker with PCR-confirmed SARS-CoV-2 infection or an uninfected control (not recorded which). The CDR3 sequence: CASSQSTEGVEQFF. The CDR3 nucleotides read TGCGCCAGCAGCCAATCCACCGAGGGAGTTGAGCAGTTCTTC.